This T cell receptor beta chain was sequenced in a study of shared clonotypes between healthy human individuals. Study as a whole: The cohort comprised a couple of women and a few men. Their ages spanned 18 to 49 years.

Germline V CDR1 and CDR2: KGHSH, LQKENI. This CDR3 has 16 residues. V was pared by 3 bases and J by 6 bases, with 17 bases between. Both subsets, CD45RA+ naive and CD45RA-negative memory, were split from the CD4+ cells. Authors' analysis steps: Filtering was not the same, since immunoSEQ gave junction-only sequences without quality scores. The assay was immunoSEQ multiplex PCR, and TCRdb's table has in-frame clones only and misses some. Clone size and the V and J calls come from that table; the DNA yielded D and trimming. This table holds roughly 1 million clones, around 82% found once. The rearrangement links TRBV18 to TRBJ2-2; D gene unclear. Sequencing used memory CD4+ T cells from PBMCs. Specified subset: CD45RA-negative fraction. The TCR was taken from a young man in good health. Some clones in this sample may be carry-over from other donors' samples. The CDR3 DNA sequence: TGTGCCAGCTCACCGGATTTGTTGAGGAGCGCCGGGGAGCTGTTTTTT. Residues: CASSPDLLRSAGELFF.